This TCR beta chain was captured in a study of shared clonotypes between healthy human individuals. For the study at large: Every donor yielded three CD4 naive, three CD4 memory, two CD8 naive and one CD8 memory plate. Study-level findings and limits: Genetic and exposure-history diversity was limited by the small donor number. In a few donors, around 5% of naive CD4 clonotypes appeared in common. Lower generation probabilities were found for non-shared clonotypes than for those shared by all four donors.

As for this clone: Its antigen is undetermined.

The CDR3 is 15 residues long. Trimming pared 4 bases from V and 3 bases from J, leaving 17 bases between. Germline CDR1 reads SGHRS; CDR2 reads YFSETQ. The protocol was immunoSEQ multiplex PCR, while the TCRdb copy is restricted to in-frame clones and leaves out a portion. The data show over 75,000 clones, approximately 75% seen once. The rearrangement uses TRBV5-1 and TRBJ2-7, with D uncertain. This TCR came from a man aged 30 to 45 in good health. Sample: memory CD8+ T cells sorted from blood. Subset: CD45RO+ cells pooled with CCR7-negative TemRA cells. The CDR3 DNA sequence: TGCGCCAGCAGCGCCCCTGTAGGCGGATACTACGAGCAGTACTTC. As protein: CASSAPVGGYYEQYF.